This T cell receptor beta chain stems from a study of blood T cell repertoires in COVID-19 (TCRdb year 2020). Looking at the study overall: Collaborator samples came from the United States, Italy and Spain and covered acute and convalescent phases of COVID-19. A freely available public database, intended as a resource for researchers studying the immune response to SARS-CoV-2, is where the repertoires were released. Where available, HLA class I and class II types were obtained from metadata supplied by the sample provider rather than from assay-based typing. Deeply sampled blood TCRbeta repertoires from subjects exposed to, actively infected with, or recovered from COVID-19 were included in the dataset. A de-identified subject ID, COVID-19 status, age in years and sex were almost always included in the sample metadata. The samples were drawn from two sources: the first 160 participants of the ongoing ImmuneRACE study, and 950 to 1,500 subjects contributed by 6 global collaborators. The prospective study material was composed of cDNA or gDNA derived from T cells, B-cell-depleted T cells, or PBMCs.

As regards this clone: Its recognized antigen is unknown. No base-level quality is on record; no much larger clone is a single base apart.

The full study reports these points: Clinical and demographic metadata were provided uncurated, with the amount varying by source and participant.

The CDR3 covers 17 residues, taking in both the cysteine and the phenylalanine. The CDR3 DNA has 51 bases and is translated from base 1. Trimming costs V 1 base and J 0 bases, and their ends lie 13 bases apart. CDR1 and CDR2 are read off the germline V gene as SGHTA and FQGNSA. One collaborating source in Seattle enrolled patients during active infection and followed them longitudinally through the course of disease. Each collaborating institution followed its own protocols to collect whole blood in K2EDTA tubes. For TCRbeta analysis, collaborators shipped samples in one of three forms: frozen whole blood, isolated PBMCs, or DNA extracted from either of those sample types. TCRbeta CDR3 regions were amplified from genomic DNA by means of the immunoSEQ Assay, a bias-controlled multiplex PCR. Regarding the original processing steps: The number of nucleated cells in each sample was estimated from the amplification of reference gene primers within the assay. To quantify the absolute abundance of each unique TCRbeta CDR3 rearrangement, sequence reads were collapsed and filtered. For each sample, productive Simpson clonality was calculated as the square root of Simpson's diversity index over productive rearrangements. What TCRdb holds here is the immuneACCESS table cut down to in-frame rearrangements. Part of the clones is not present; checked against another copy, under half of the missing clones reflect an unresolved V gene, and the others are unexplained. V, J and clone size were drawn from that table, and D and trimming were deduced from the DNA. Across this sample there are 230,000 or so clones, with roughly 81% seen only once. The ten largest clones add up to around 7% of the sample.

The chain links TRBV7-2 with TRBJ2-4; the D gene is possibly TRBD2, with 7 bases matching. The sample taken for sequencing was peripheral blood. The sequence was obtained from a woman aged 80 or older with COVID-19, enrolled during active disease. The CDR3 reads CASSLGGGSLAKNIQYF. The base sequence is TGTGCCAGCAGCTTAGGGGGGGGCAGCTTAGCCAAAAACATTCAGTACTTC.